The clone carrying this T cell receptor (beta chain) was seen repeatedly, ten times or more. Its target is not known. The CDR3 spans 13 residues. CDR1 and CDR2 from the germline V gene are LNHNV and YYDKDF (reference sequence). V was trimmed by 0 bases and J by 5 bases, leaving 7 bases between them. This specimen comes from a study of CD8 T cells in ankylosing spondylitis. Making use of molecular barcodes, quantitative 5'-RACE generated TCR beta libraries. From the 5' RACE reads, TCRdb called clonotypes with MiXCR, one entry per CDR3 protein. Altogether roughly 240,000 distinct CDR3 sequences are present, less than 9.5% being singletons, with the ten largest covering more than 4.5%. Findings of the study overall: Disease-linked clones bore a CD8+ phenotype and were relatively rare in peripheral blood. Blood of patients with ankylosing spondylitis appeared to be characterized by a TCR beta motif of several highly homologous variants.

This chain links TRBV15 with TRBJ2-5; TRBD2 might be the D (6 bases). The receptor's source is a female donor with ankylosing spondylitis or in good health (not recorded which). The sequenced material came from blood, either unsorted or a sorted T cell fraction (not recorded which). CDR3 protein: CATSREGRETQYF. CDR3 nucleotides: TGTGCCACCAGCAGAGAGGGGAGGGAGACCCAGTACTTC.